Listed here are 32 T cell receptor beta chains from one sample, sequenced in a study of graft-versus-host responses after intestinal transplantation. This table comes from immunoSEQ multiplex PCR, and its TCRdb copy is limited to in-frame clones, with some not included. In the table there are 100,000 or so clones, 90% to 95% of which are singletons. No cognate antigen is known for these TCRs. Source: unstimulated CD4+ T cells sorted from spleen or lymph node cells, taken before intestinal transplant. The receptors originated from a human donor who received an intestinal transplant.

This chain links TRBV7-8 with TRBJ1-4; 8 bases are shared with TRBD1. Germline V CDR1 and CDR2: SGHVS, FQNEAQ. V lost 4 bases, J lost 3 bases, and 10 bases stayed unmatched. This CDR3 spans 17 amino acids. The CDR3 region is CASSSRRGPTANEKLFF. In DNA form, the CDR3 reads TGTGCCAGCAGCTCCCGCAGGGGGCCTACGGCTAATGAAAAACTGTTTTTT. Supplemented by reference TRBV7-8 and TRBJ1-4, the full variable domain reads GAGVSQSPRYKVAKRGQDVALRCDPISGHVSLFWYQQALGQGPEFLTYFQNEAQLDKSGLPSDRFFAERPEGSVSTLKIQRTQQEDSAVYLCASSSRRGPTANEKLFFGSGTQLSVL.

This clone was counted between two and nine times. DNA for the CDR3: TGCGCCAGCAGCCTGACAGTAGCGAACACTGAAGCTTTCTTT. It yields the protein CASSLTVANTEAFF. The rearrangement uses TRBV4-1 and TRBJ1-1, with D tentatively TRBD1 (5 bases). Germline V CDR1 and CDR2: MGHRA, YSYEKL. Trimming took 4 bases from V and 1 from J, leaving 10 bases between them. The CDR3 contains 14 residues.

The V gene is TRBV18, the J gene TRBJ2-2; the D gene is possibly TRBD2 (6 bases). This CDR3 contains 15 residues. The ends were cut back, 8 bases at V and 5 bases at J, with 18 bases in the middle. The germline gives CDR1 KGHSH, CDR2 LQKENI. DNA for the CDR3: TGTGCCAGCCCGTACGATGCGGGATCTACCGGGGAGCTGTTTTTT. Amino acids: CASPYDAGSTGELFF.

The V and J genes are TRBV6-1 and TRBJ1-5, with 12 bases lining up with TRBD1. This CDR3 comprises 15 residues. V lost 6 bases and J lost 7; bases outside the gene matches: 7. Germline V lookup: CDR1 MNHNS, CDR2 SASEGT. CDR3 bases: TGTGCCAGCAGCGCGGGACAGGGGGCGGGACAGCCCCAGCATTTT. Protein: CASSAGQGAGQPQHF.

The chain recombines TRBV4-3 with TRBJ1-5; 10 bases fit TRBD1. The CDR3 consists of 15 residues. V was clipped by 4 bases and J by 6 bases; unmatched bases: 6. The germline CDR1 and CDR2 sequences are LGHNA and YSLEER. The CDR3 DNA follows: TGCGCCAGCAGCCGTGGGACAGGGGCTTCTCAGCCCCAGCATTTT. Protein sequence: CASSRGTGASQPQHF.

The rearrangement joins TRBV28 to TRBJ2-5; tentatively, D is TRBD2 (7 bases). Trimming took 6 bases from V and 2 from J, leaving 10 bases between them. The CDR3 runs to 13 residues. Germline CDR1 reads MDHEN; CDR2 reads SYDVKM. The CDR3 nucleotides are TGTGCCAGCAGGAGGGGGGGACAAGAGACCCAGTACTTC. Amino acid sequence: CASRRGGQETQYF.

The chain employs TRBV19 and TRBJ1-1, with D uncertain. Germline V gene data show CDR1 as LNHDA and CDR2 as SQIVND (reference sequence). V gave up 6 bases and J gave up 1 base, with 9 bases separating them. CDR3 length equals 13 residues. CDR3 protein: CASRDFSNTEAFF. DNA of the CDR3: TGTGCCAGTAGAGACTTTTCGAACACTGAAGCTTTCTTT.

Points on this clone: This CDR3 is also generated by other DNA sequences in the sample. The chain links TRBV19 to TRBJ2-5; D remains unclear. The length of the CDR3 is 11 residues. CDR1 and CDR2 (germline): LNHDA, SQIVND (reference sequence). Trimming cost V 3 bases and J 4 bases, with 3 bases left between them. Written as DNA, the CDR3 is TGTGCCAGTAGTATTCGAGAGACCCAGTACTTC. It specifies CASSIRETQYF. Based on the CDR3 plus reference TRBV19 and TRBJ2-5, the full variable domain is DGGITQSPKYLFRKEGQNVTLSCEQNLNHDAMYWYRQDPGQGLRLIYYSQIVNDFQKGDIAEGYSVSREKKESFPLTVTSAQKNPTAFYLCASSIRETQYFGPGTRLLVL.

The V call is TRBV4-1, the J call TRBJ2-3; D possibly corresponds to TRBD2 (6 bases). The CDR3 consists of 19 residues. Between the trimmed V and J ends, which lost 2 bases and 2 bases, there was a span of 23 bases. Per germline, CDR1 MGHRA and CDR2 YSYEKL. The CDR3 protein is CASSQPLFQRARDTDTQYF. CDR3 nucleotide sequence: TGCGCCAGCAGCCAACCCCTTTTCCAGCGGGCCCGAGACACAGATACGCAGTATTTT.

The CDR3, as DNA: TGCGCCAGCAGCTGGGACAGGGGCTACGAGCAGTACTTC. Translated: CASSWDRGYEQYF. The rearrangement links TRBV5-1 to TRBJ2-7; 10 bases map to TRBD1. The germline gives CDR1 SGHRS, CDR2 YFSETQ. This CDR3 comprises 13 residues. Trimming cost V 3 bases and J 3 bases; bases outside gene matches: 0.

The chain is built from TRBV27 and TRBJ2-7, with 9 bases that match TRBD1. CDR1 MNHEY and CDR2 SMNVEV come from the germline V gene (reference sequence). The V and J ends lost 5 bases and 3 bases, in that order; junction bases with no gene match: 5. This CDR3 has 14 amino acids. The CDR3 region is CASSKQGADYEQYF. CDR3 in DNA: TGTGCCAGCAGTAAACAGGGGGCGGACTACGAGCAGTACTTC.

This chain joins TRBV25-1 and TRBJ2-3; possible D gene TRBD2, 6 bases. Germline V gives CDR1 MGHDK, CDR2 SYGVNS. The CDR3 sequence is 16 residues long. Trimming pared 6 bases from V and 5 bases from J, leaving 21 bases between. The CDR3 DNA follows: TGTGCCAGCAGCGGAGCAGGGACTCCCGAACGAGATACGCAGTATTTT. Translation: CASSGAGTPERDTQYF.

CDR3 sequence (DNA): TGCAGCGTTGAATCGGGCCTCCGGGACAGGTGGGCCAATGAGCAGTTCTTC. The encoded protein is CSVESGLRDRWANEQFF. The genes are TRBV29-1 and TRBJ2-1, with 8 bases identical to TRBD1. CDR3 length: 17 residues. V lost 2 bases, J lost 6 bases, and 15 bases stayed unmatched. Germline V gene data show CDR1 as SQVTM and CDR2 as ANQGSEA.

The chain couples TRBV6-1 to TRBJ1-2; weak D call: TRBD1 (6 bases). Trimming pared 7 bases from V and 0 bases from J, leaving 9 bases between. The CDR3 runs to 13 residues. Germline V gene sequence: CDR1 MNHNS, CDR2 SASEGT. CDR3 residues: CASNRATNYGYTF. As DNA, the CDR3 is TGTGCCAGCAACAGGGCTACTAACTATGGCTACACCTTC.

V gene TRBV5-4 combines with J gene TRBJ2-5; D possibly corresponds to TRBD2 (5 bases). Trimming removed 3 bases at V and 2 bases at J, with 11 bases between. The CDR3 extends over 14 amino acids. From germline, CDR1 is SGHNT and CDR2 YYREEE (reference sequence). The CDR3 DNA reads as TGTGCCAGCAGCTCCCGTCGAGGGCAAGAGACCCAGTACTTC. Translated, it gives CASSSRRGQETQYF.

As regards this clone: Other DNA variants within this sample encode the same CDR3. The CDR3 DNA is TGCGCCAGCAGCCGGGGGCTAGCGGGTAGCTCCTACAATGAGCAGTTCTTC. Translation gives CASSRGLAGSSYNEQFF. The gene calls are TRBV5-1 and TRBJ2-1; 8 bases match TRBD2. This CDR3 spans 17 amino acids. The V segment lost 4 bases and the J segment 0 bases; nucleotides outside the gene matches: 9. In germline, CDR1 is SGHRS, CDR2 YFSETQ.

The J gene is TRBJ2-4, the V gene TRBV5-1; the match to TRBD1 covers 8 bases. With V trimmed by 4 bases and J by 7 bases, 4 bases remained unmatched. This CDR3 is built from 13 residues. CDR1 and CDR2 from the germline V gene are SGHRS and YFSETQ. CDR3 in DNA: TGCGCCAGCAGCGGGACAGGTGGGAACATTCAGTACTTC. Residues: CASSGTGGNIQYF.

This chain joins TRBV11-2 and TRBJ2-3; possible D gene TRBD2, 5 bases. With 4 bases removed from V and 4 bases from J, the gap between germline ends came to 21 bases. This CDR3 is 17 amino acids long. Germline V CDR1 and CDR2: SGHAT, FQNNGV. The CDR3 nucleotides are TGTGCCAGCAGCTACTCTCGGGGAAGGGTTTCAGCAGATACGCAGTATTTT. It translates to CASSYSRGRVSADTQYF.

The rearrangement uses TRBV7-8 and TRBJ1-5, with a weak D call TRBD1 (6 bases). The CDR3 totals 17 residues. Germline CDR1 and CDR2: SGHVS and FQNEAQ. Trimming removed 4 bases at V and 6 bases at J, with 22 bases between. The CDR3 DNA reads TGTGCCAGCAGCTCGAGCCACCTACAGGGCCTCGGTCAGCCCCAGCATTTT. It specifies CASSSSHLQGLGQPQHF. The variable domain in full, with the rest retrieved from reference TRBV7-8 and TRBJ1-5, is GAGVSQSPRYKVAKRGQDVALRCDPISGHVSLFWYQQALGQGPEFLTYFQNEAQLDKSGLPSDRFFAERPEGSVSTLKIQRTQQEDSAVYLCASSSSHLQGLGQPQHFGDGTRLSIL.

The V and J genes are TRBV4-1 and TRBJ2-5; 13 nucleotides match TRBD2. V shed 4 bases, J shed 1 base, and the junction held 3 bases outside the gene matches. The CDR3 totals 16 residues. Germline assignment: CDR1 MGHRA and CDR2 YSYEKL. The CDR3 DNA is TGCGCCAGCAGCCTCCGGACTAGCGGGGGCCAAGAGACCCAGTACTTC. Protein product: CASSLRTSGGQETQYF.

Only one count was recorded for this clone. The chain uses TRBV30 and TRBJ2-6, with TRBD2 as a possible D gene (6 bases). The length of the CDR3 is 15 residues. Per the germline V gene, CDR1 is GTSNPN and CDR2 is SVGIG (reference sequence). V lost 4 bases and J 1 base, leaving 11 bases between the germline ends. CDR3 residues: CAWMAGTSGANVLTF. CDR3 DNA: TGTGCCTGGATGGCGGGGACTTCTGGGGCCAACGTCCTGACTTTC.

The DNA for the CDR3 is TGTGCCAGTAGGGCTTGGGGGCTGAAGAACTATGGCTACACCTTC. This sequence encodes CASRAWGLKNYGYTF. The chain links TRBV19 to TRBJ1-2; a weak D match, TRBD1 (6 bases). This CDR3 spans 15 amino acids. V was shortened by 6 bases and J by 2 bases, with 16 bases between the two germline ends. The germline V gene encodes CDR1 LNHDA and CDR2 SQIVND (reference sequence).

V is TRBV11-2 and J is TRBJ2-1, with 11 nucleotides matching TRBD2. V lost 4 bases to trimming and J lost 8 bases; unmatched junction nucleotides: 10. Germline CDR1 and CDR2: SGHAT and FQNNGV. The CDR3 extends over 16 amino acids. In nucleotides, the CDR3 is TGTGCCAGCAGCTCCTTAGCGGGAGGGGGTTTCGATGAGCAGTTCTTC. Amino acids: CASSSLAGGGFDEQFF.

This chain links TRBV28 with TRBJ1-5; D perhaps matches TRBD1 (5 bases). The CDR3 covers 15 residues. Trimming stripped 5 bases from V and 5 bases from J, with 16 bases between. Germline assignment: CDR1 MDHEN and CDR2 SYDVKM. The CDR3 protein is CASSTTSTGYQPQHF. The CDR3 nucleotides read TGTGCCAGCAGTACTACCTCAACAGGTTATCAGCCCCAGCATTTT.

The gene calls are TRBV6-1 and TRBJ1-3; 9 bases agree with TRBD1. The CDR3 sequence is 15 residues long. The ends lost 9 bases at V and 0 bases at J; junction bases unmatched: 6. CDR1 MNHNS and CDR2 SASEGT come from the germline V gene. CDR3 nucleotides: TGTGCCAGTTCACAGGGGGCCAACTCTGGAAACACCATATATTTT. Residues: CASSQGANSGNTIYF.

The V gene is TRBV4-3, the J gene TRBJ2-7; 7 positions agree with TRBD1. Losses at the gene ends were 4 bases for V and 6 bases for J; bases not matched to a gene: 6. Germline V lookup: CDR1 LGHNA, CDR2 YSLEER. The CDR3 loop spans 13 amino acids. The CDR3 DNA reads TGCGCCAGCAGCCCACAATACAGGGGCGAGCAGTACTTC. Translating gives CASSPQYRGEQYF.

V usage is TRBV18 and J usage is TRBJ2-5; no clear D. Germline V gene lookup returns CDR1 KGHSH and CDR2 LQKENI. With 3 bases removed from V and 5 bases from J, the gap between germline ends came to 7 bases. The CDR3 loop spans 12 amino acids. The CDR3 loop reads CASSPAGETQYF. The DNA of the CDR3 is TGTGCCAGCTCACCCGCCGGGGAGACCCAGTACTTC.

This clone appeared a few times. This sequence joins TRBV5-6 and TRBJ1-4; 9 bases line up with TRBD1. Looked up from germline, CDR1 is SGHDT and CDR2 is YYEEEE. The ends lost 6 bases at V and 5 bases at J; junction bases unmatched: 2. CDR3 length: 13 residues. The CDR3 loop is CASKTGGNEKLFF. The CDR3 coding sequence is TGTGCCAGCAAGACAGGGGGGAATGAAAAACTGTTTTTT.

CDR3 region: CASSENSGNNEQFF. CDR3 DNA sequence: TGCGCCAGCAGTGAGAATAGCGGGAATAATGAGCAGTTCTTC. The V call is TRBV5-1, the J call TRBJ2-1; 8 nucleotides align to TRBD2. CDR3 length: 14 residues. Per the germline V gene, CDR1 is SGHRS and CDR2 is YFSETQ. Trimming cost V 5 bases and J 7 bases; bases outside gene matches: 8.

This chain connects TRBV5-4 to TRBJ1-3; 7 bases agree with TRBD1. Germline CDR1 SGHNT, CDR2 YYREEE (reference sequence). The J segment lost 0 bases and the V segment lost 0 bases, leaving 3 bases of the junction unmatched. This CDR3 spans 16 amino acids. The CDR3 loop is CASSLVGTASGNTIYF. CDR3 bases: TGTGCCAGCAGCTTGGTGGGGACAGCCTCTGGAAACACCATATATTTT.

Only a few counts were recorded for this clone. The CDR3 nucleotides are TGTGCCAGCAGTGGACCGCTTGGGCGTAGCAATCAGCCCCAGCATTTT. This translates into CASSGPLGRSNQPQHF. V is TRBV6-1 and J is TRBJ1-5; no reliable D call. The V gene lost 4 bases and the J gene lost 0 bases, with 13 bases spanning the gap. Germline assignment: CDR1 MNHNS and CDR2 SASEGT. CDR3 size: 16 residues.

The V call is TRBV6-1, the J call TRBJ2-7; D perhaps matches TRBD2 (6 bases). CDR3 size: 16 residues. V lost 4 bases and J 2 bases, leaving 18 bases between the germline ends. Germline V gene sequence: CDR1 MNHNS, CDR2 SASEGT. Written as DNA, the CDR3 is TGTGCCAGCAGTGCCAGGCCCGACGGACTAACCTACGAGCAGTACTTC. The encoded protein is CASSARPDGLTYEQYF.